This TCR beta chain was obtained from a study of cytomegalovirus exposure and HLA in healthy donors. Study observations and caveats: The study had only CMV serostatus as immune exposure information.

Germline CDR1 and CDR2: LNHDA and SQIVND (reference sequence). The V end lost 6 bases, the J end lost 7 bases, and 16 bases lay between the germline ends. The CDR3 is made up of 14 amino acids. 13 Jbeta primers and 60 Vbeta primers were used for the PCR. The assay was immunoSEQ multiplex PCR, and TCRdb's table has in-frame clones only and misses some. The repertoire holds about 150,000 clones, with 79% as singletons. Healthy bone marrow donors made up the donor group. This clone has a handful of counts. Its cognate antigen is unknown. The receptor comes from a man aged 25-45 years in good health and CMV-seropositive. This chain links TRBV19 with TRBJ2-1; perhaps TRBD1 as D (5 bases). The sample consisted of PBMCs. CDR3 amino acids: CASSHIRVENEQFF. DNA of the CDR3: TGTGCCAGTAGCCATATCAGGGTTGAGAATGAGCAGTTCTTC.